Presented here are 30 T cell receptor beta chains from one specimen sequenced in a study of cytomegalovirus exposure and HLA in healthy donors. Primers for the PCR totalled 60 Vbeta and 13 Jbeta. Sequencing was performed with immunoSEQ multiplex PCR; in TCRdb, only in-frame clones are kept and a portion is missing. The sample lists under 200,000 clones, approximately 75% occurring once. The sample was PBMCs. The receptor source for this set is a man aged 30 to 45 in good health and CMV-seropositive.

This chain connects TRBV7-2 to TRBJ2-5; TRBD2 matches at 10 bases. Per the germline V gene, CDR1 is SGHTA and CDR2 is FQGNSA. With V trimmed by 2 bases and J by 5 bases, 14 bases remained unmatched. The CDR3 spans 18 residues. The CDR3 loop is CASSLRSGGAQRQETQYF. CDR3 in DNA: TGTGCCAGCAGCTTAAGAAGCGGGGGGGCCCAAAGGCAGGAGACCCAGTACTTC.

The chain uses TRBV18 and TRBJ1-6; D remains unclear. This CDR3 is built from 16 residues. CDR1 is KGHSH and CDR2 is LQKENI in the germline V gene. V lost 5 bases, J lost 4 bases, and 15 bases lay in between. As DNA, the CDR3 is TGTGCCAGCTCAGAGAGCGGGCCAGCATATAATTCACCCCTCCACTTT. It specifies CASSESGPAYNSPLHF.

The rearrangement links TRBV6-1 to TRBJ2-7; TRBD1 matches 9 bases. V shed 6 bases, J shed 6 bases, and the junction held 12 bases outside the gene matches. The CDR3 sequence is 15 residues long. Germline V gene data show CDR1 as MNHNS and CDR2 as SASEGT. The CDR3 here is CASRTLGQGLVEQYF. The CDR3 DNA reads TGTGCCAGCAGAACTCTGGGACAGGGTTTAGTCGAGCAGTACTTC.

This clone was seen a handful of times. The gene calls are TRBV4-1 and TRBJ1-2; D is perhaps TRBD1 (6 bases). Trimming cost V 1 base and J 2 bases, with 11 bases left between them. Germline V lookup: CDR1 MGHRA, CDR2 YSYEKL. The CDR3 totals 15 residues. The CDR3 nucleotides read TGCGCCAGCAGCCAAGCCCGGACAGAGAACTATGGCTACACCTTC. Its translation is CASSQARTENYGYTF.

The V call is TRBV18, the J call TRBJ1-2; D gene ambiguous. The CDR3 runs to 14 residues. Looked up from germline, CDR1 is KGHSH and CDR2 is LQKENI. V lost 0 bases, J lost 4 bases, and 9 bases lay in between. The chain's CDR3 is CASSPPERSYGYTF. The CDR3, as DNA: TGTGCCAGCTCACCACCGGAGCGGAGCTATGGCTACACCTTC.

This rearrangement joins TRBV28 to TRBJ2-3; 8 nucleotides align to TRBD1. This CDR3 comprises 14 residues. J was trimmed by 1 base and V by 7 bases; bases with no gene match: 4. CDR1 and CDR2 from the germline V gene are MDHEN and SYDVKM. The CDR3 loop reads CASKDRGGTDTQYF. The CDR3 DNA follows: TGTGCCAGCAAAGACAGGGGCGGCACAGATACGCAGTATTTT.

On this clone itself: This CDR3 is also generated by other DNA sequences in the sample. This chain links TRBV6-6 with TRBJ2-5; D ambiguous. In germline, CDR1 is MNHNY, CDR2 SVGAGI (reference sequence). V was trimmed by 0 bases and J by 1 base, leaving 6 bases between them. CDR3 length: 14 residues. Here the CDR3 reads CASSYSNSQETQYF. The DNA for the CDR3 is TGTGCCAGCAGTTACTCGAACTCCCAAGAGACCCAGTACTTC.

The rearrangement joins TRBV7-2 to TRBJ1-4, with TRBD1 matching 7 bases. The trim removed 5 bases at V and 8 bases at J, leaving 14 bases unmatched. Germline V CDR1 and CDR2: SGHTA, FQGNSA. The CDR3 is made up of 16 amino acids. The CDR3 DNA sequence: TGTGCCAGCAGCAGAGACCTCCAGGGGGTAAAAGAAAAACTGTTTTTT. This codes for CASSRDLQGVKEKLFF.

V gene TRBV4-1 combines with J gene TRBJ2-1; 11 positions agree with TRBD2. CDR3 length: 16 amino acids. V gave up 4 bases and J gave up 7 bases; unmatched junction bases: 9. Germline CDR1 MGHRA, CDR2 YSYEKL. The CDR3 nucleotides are TGCGCCAGCAGCCTGCGGGCGACTAGCGGGGCAAATGAGCAGTTCTTC. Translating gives CASSLRATSGANEQFF.

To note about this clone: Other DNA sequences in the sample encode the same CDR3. DNA for the CDR3: TGTGCCTGGAGCGGAGGAGAGACCCAGTACTTC. This translates into CAWSGGETQYF. The chain carries TRBV30 and TRBJ2-5; the D gene is possibly TRBD2 (5 bases). V was shortened by 3 bases and J by 4 bases, with 6 bases between the two germline ends. The CDR3 loop spans 11 amino acids. Germline CDR1 is GTSNPN and CDR2 is SVGIG (reference sequence).

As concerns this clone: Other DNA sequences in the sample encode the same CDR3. CDR3 sequence (DNA): TGTGCCTGGAGTCCAGGGACAGATACGCAGTATTTT. It yields the protein CAWSPGTDTQYF. The rearrangement links TRBV30 to TRBJ2-3; TRBD1 might be the D (5 bases). Germline CDR1 reads GTSNPN; CDR2 reads SVGIG (reference sequence). This CDR3 spans 12 amino acids. Trimming left V 2 bases short and J 3 bases short, with 6 bases between.

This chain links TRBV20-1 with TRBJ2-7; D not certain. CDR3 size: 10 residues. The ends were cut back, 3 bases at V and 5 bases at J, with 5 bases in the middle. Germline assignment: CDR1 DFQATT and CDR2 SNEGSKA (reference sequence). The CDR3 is CSASRNEQYF. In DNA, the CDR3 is TGCAGTGCTAGCAGAAACGAGCAGTACTTC.

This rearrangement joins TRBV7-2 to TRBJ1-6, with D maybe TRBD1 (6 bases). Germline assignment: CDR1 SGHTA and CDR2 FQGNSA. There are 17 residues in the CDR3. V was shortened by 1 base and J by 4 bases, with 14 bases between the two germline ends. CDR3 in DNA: TGTGCCAGCAGCTTAGTGGGGAAAGGGGGATATAATTCACCCCTCCACTTT. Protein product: CASSLVGKGGYNSPLHF.

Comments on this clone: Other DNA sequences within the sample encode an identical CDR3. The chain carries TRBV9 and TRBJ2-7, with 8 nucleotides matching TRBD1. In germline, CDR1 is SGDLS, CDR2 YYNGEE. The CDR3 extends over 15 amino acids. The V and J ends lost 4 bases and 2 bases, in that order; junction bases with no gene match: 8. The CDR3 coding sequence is TGTGCCAGCAGCCCTAGTGGGACAGGAGCCTACGAGCAGTACTTC. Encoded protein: CASSPSGTGAYEQYF.

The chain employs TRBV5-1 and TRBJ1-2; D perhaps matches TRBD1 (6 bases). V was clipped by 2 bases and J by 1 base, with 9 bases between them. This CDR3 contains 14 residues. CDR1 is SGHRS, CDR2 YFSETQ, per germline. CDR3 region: CASSLGQSNYGYTF. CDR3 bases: TGCGCCAGCAGCTTAGGACAGAGTAACTATGGCTACACCTTC. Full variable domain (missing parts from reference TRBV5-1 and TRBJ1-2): KAGVTQTPRYLIKTRGQQVTLSCSPISGHRSVSWYQQTPGQGLQFLFEYFSETQRNKGNFPGRFSGRQFSNSRSEMNVSTLELGDSALYLCASSLGQSNYGYTFGSGTRLTVV.

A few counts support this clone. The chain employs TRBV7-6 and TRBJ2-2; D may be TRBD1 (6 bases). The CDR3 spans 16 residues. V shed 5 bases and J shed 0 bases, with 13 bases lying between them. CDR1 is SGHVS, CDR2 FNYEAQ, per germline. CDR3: CASSLLDSANTGELFF. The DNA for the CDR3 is TGTGCCAGCAGCCTTTTGGACAGCGCGAACACCGGGGAGCTGTTTTTT. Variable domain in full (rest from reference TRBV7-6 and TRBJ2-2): GAGVSQSPRYKVTKRGQDVALRCDPISGHVSLYWYRQALGQGPEFLTYFNYEAQQDKSGLPNDRFSAERPEGSISTLTIQRTEQRDSAMYRCASSLLDSANTGELFFGEGSRLTVL.

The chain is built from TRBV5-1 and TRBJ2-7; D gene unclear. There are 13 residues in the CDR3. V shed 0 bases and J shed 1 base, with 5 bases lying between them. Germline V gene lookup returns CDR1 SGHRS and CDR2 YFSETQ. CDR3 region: CASSLEQSYEQYF. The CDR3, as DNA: TGCGCCAGCAGCTTGGAACAGTCCTACGAGCAGTACTTC. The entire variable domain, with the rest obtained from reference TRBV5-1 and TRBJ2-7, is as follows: KAGVTQTPRYLIKTRGQQVTLSCSPISGHRSVSWYQQTPGQGLQFLFEYFSETQRNKGNFPGRFSGRQFSNSRSEMNVSTLELGDSALYLCASSLEQSYEQYFGPGTRLTVT.

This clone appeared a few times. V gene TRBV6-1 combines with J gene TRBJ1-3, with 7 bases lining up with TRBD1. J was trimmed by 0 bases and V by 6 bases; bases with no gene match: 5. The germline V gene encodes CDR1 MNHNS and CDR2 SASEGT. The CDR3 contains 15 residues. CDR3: CASRTGAFSGNTIYF. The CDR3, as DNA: TGTGCCAGCAGAACAGGGGCCTTCTCTGGAAACACCATATATTTT.

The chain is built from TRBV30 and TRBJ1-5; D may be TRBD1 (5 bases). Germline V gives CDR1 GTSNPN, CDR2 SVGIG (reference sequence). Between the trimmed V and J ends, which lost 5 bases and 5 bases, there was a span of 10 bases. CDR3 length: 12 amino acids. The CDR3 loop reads CAWDGGDQPQHF. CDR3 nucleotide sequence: TGTGCCTGGGACGGGGGAGATCAGCCCCAGCATTTT.

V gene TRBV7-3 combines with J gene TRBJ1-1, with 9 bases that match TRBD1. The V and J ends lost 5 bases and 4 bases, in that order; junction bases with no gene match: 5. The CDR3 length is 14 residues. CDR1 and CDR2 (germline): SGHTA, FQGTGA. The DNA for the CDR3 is TGTGCCAGCAGCCAGGGACAGGGATTCACTGAAGCTTTCTTT. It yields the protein CASSQGQGFTEAFF.

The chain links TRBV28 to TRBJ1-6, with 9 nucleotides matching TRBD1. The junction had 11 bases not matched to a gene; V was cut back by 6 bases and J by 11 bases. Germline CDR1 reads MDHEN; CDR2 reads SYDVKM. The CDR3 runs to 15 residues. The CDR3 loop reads CASSHGQGIMPPLHF. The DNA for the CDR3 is TGTGCCAGCAGCCATGGACAGGGGATAATGCCACCCCTCCACTTT.

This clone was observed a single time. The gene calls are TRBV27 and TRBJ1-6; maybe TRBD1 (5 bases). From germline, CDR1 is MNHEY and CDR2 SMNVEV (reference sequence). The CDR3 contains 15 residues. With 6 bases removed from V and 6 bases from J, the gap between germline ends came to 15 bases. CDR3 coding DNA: TGTGCCAGCAGCCCCTGGGGGGAAGGTAATTCACCCCTCCACTTT. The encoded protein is CASSPWGEGNSPLHF.

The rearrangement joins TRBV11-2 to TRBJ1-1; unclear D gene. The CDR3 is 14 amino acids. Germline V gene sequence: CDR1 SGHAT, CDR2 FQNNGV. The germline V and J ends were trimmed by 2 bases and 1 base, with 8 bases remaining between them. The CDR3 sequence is CASSLWPENTEAFF. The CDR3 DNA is TGTGCCAGCAGCTTATGGCCCGAGAACACTGAAGCTTTCTTT.

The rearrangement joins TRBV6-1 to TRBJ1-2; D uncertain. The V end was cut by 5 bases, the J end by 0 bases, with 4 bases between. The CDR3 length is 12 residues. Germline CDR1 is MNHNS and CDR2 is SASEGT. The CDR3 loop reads CASSTSNYGYTF. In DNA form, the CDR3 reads TGTGCCAGCAGTACATCTAACTATGGCTACACCTTC.

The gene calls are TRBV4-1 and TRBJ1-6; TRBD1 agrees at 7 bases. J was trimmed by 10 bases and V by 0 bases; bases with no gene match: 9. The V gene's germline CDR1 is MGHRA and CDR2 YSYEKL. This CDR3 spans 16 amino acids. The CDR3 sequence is CASSQDEDRASSPLHF. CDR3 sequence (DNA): TGCGCCAGCAGCCAAGATGAAGACAGGGCGAGCTCACCCCTCCACTTT.

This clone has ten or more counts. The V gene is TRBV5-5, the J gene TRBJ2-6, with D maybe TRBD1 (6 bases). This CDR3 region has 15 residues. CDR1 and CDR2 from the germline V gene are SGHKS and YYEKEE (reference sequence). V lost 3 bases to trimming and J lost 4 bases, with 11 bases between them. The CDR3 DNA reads TGTGCCAGCAGCTCCCCAGGGGTAGGGGCCAACGTCCTGACTTTC. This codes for CASSSPGVGANVLTF. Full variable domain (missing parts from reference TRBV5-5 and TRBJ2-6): DAGVTQSPTHLIKTRGQQVTLRCSPISGHKSVSWYQQVLGQGPQFIFQYYEKEERGRGNFPDRFSARQFPNYSSELNVNALLLGDSALYLCASSSPGVGANVLTFGAGSRLTVL.

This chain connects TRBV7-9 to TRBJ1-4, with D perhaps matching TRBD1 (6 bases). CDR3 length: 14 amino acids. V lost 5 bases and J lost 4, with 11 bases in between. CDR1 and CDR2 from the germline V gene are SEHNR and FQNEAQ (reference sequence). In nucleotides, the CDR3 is TGTGCCAGCAGCCAGGGACAAAATAATGAAAAACTGTTTTTT. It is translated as CASSQGQNNEKLFF.

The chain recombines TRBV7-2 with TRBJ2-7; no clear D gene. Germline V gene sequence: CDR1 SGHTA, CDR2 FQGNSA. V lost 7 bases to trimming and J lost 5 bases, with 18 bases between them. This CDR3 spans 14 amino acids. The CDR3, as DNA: TGTGCCAGCATCGATTCAGGATTAACCCACGAGCAGTACTTC. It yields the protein CASIDSGLTHEQYF.

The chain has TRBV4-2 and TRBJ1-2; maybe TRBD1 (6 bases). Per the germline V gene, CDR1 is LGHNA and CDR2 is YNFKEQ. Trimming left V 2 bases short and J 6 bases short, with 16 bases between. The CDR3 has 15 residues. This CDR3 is CASSQHSGERDGYTF. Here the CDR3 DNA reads TGTGCCAGCAGCCAACATTCAGGGGAGAGGGATGGCTACACCTTC.

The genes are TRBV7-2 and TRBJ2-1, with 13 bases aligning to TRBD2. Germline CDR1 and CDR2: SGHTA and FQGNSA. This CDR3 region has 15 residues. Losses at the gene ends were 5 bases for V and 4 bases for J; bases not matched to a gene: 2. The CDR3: CASSQLAGGYNEQFF. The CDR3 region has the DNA TGTGCCAGCAGCCAACTAGCGGGGGGGTACAATGAGCAGTTCTTC.